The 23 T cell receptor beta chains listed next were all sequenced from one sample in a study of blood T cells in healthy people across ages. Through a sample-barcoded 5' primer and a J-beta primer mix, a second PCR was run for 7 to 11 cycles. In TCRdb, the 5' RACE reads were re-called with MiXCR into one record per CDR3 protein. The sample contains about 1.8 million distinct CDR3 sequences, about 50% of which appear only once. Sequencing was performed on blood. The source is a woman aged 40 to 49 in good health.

The CDR3 bases are TGCGCCAGCAGCCATAGACGGACAGGGGCCGAAAAACTGTTTTTT. Encoded protein: CASSHRRTGAEKLFF. The chain links TRBV4-3 to TRBJ1-4; 9 bases agree with TRBD1. CDR3 length equals 15 residues. Trimming at V came to 3 bases and at J to 8 bases, leaving 7 bases not matched to a gene. From germline, CDR1 is LGHNA and CDR2 YSLEER.

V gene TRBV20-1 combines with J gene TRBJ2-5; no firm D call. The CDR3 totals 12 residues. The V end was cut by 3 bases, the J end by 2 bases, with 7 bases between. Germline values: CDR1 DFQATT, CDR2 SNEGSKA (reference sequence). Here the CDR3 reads CSARQTQETQYF. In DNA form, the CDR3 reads TGCAGTGCTAGGCAGACACAAGAGACCCAGTACTTC.

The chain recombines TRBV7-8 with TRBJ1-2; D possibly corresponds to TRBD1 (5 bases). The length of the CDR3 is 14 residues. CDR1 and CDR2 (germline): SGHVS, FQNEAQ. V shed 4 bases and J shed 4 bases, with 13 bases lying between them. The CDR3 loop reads CASSYRDGSYGYTF. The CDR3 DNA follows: TGTGCCAGCAGCTACCGGGACGGGAGCTATGGCTACACCTTC.

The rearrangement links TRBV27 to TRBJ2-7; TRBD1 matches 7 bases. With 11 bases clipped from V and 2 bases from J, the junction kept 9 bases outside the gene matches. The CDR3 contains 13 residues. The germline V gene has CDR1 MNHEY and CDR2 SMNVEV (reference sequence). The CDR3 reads CALAGGTTYEQYF. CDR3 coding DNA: TGTGCCCTCGCAGGGGGTACCACCTACGAGCAGTACTTC.

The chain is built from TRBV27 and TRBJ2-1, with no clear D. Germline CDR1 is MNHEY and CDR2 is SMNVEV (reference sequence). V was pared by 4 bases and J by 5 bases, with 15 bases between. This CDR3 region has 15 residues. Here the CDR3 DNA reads TGTGCCAGCAGTTCGGACGTCGCCAACCACAATGAGCAGTTCTTC. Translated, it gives CASSSDVANHNEQFF.

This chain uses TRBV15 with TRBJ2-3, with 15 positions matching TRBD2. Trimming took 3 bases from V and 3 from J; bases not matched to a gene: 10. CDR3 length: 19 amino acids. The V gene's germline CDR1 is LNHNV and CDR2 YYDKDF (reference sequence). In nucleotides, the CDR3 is TGTGCCACCAGCAGGGGGACTAGCGGGGGGCCGAGGAGTACAGATACGCAGTATTTT. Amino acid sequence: CATSRGTSGGPRSTDTQYF.

The CDR3 here is CSATRQNQPQHF. CDR3 DNA: TGCAGTGCTACTAGACAGAATCAGCCCCAGCATTTT. The V call is TRBV20-1, the J call TRBJ1-5, with D perhaps matching TRBD1 (5 bases). Trimming removed 4 bases at V and 4 bases at J, with 8 bases between. The CDR3 extends over 12 amino acids. CDR1 and CDR2 from the germline V gene are DFQATT and SNEGSKA (reference sequence).

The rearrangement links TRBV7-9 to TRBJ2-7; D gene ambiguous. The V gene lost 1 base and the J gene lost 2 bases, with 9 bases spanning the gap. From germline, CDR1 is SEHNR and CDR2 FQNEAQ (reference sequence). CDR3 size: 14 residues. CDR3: CASSLVGYPYEQYF. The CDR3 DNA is TGTGCCAGCAGCTTAGTAGGCTACCCCTACGAGCAGTACTTC.

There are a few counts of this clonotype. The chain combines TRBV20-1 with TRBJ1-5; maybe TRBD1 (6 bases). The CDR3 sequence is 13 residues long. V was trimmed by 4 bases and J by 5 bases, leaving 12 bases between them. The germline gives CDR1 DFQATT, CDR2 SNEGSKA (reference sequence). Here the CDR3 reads CSATQGPDQPQHF. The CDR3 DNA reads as TGCAGTGCTACCCAGGGGCCAGATCAGCCCCAGCATTTT.

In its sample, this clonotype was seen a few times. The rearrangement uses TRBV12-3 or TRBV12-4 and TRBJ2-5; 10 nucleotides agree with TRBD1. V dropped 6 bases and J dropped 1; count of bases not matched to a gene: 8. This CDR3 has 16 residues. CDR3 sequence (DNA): TGTGCCAGCAGATCGACAGGGGGCCCGTCCCAAGAGACCCAGTACTTC. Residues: CASRSTGGPSQETQYF.

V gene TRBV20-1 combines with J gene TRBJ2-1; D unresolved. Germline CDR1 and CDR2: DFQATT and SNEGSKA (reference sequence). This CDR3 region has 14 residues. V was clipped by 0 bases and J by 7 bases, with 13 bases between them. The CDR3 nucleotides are TGCAGTGCTAGAGATCTTAACCTCGGGAATGAGCAGTTCTTC. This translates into CSARDLNLGNEQFF.

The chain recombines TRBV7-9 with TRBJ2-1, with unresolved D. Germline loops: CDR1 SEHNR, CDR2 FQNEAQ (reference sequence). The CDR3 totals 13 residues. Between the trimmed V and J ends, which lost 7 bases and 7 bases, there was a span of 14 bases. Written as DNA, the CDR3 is TGTGCCAGCACCTTTAGTTTGGGGAATGAGCAGTTCTTC. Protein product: CASTFSLGNEQFF.

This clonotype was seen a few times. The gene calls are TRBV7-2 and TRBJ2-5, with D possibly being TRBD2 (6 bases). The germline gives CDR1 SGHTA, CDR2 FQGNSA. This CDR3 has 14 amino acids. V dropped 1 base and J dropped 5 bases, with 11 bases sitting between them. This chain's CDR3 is CASSLGALAETQYF. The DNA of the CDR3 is TGTGCCAGCAGCTTAGGTGCACTAGCTGAGACCCAGTACTTC.

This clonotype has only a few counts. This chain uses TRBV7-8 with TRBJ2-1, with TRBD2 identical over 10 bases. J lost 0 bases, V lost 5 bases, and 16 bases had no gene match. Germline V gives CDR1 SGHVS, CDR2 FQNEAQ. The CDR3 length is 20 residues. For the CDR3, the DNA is TGTGCCAGCAGCCCCCACTGGCTAGCGGGGGCCGGGAGCTCCTACAATGAGCAGTTCTTC. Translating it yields CASSPHWLAGAGSSYNEQFF.

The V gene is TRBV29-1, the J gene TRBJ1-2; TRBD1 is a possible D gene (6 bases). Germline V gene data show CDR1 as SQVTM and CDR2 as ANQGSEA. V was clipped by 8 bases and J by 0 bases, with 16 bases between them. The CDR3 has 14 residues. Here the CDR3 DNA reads TGCAGCTCTAAAAGTGGGGGGCCTAACTATGGCTACACCTTC. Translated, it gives CSSKSGGPNYGYTF.

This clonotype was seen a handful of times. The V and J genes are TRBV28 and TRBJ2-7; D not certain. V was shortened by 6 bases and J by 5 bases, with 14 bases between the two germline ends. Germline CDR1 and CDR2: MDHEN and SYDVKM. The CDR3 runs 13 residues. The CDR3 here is CASRHPSFHEQYF. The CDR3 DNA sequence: TGTGCCAGCAGGCATCCCAGTTTCCACGAGCAGTACTTC.

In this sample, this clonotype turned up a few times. CDR3 protein: CSVDEQGGNEQYF. CDR3 in DNA: TGCAGCGTTGATGAGCAGGGCGGAAATGAGCAGTACTTC. The chain joins TRBV29-1 to TRBJ2-7, with a possible D match to TRBD1 (5 bases). The CDR3 spans 13 residues. Looked up from germline, CDR1 is SQVTM and CDR2 is ANQGSEA. The V and J ends lost 3 bases and 7 bases respectively, with 16 bases between them.

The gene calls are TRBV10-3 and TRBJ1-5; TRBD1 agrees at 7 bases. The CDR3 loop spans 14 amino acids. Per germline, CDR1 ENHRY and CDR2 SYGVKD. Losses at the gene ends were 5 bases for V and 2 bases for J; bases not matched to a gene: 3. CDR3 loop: CAISKGAGNQPQHF. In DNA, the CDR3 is TGTGCCATCAGTAAGGGGGCCGGCAATCAGCCCCAGCATTTT.

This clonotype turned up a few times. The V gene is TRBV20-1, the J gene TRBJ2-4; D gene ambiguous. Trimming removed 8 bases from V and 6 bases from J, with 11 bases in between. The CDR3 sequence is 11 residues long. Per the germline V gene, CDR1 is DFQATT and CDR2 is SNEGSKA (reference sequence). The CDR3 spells CSSTELNIQYF. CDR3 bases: TGCAGTTCAACGGAGTTAAACATTCAGTACTTC.

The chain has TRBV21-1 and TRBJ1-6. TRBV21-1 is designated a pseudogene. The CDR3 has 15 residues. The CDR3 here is CASSKRAWGNSPLHF. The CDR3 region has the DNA TGTGCCAGCAGCAAGAGGGCGTGGGGTAATTCGCCCCTCCACTTT.

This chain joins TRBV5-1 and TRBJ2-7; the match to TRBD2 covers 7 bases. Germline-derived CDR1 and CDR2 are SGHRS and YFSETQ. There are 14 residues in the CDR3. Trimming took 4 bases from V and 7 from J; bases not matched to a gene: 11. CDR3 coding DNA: TGCGCCAGCAGCCCCCTGGGGGGGGGTGAAGAGCAGTACTTC. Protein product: CASSPLGGGEEQYF.

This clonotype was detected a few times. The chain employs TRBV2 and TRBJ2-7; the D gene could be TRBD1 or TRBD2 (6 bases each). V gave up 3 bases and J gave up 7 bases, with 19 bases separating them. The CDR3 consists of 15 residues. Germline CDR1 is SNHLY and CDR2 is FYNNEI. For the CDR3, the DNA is TGTGCCAGCAGTGATTGGGGGGACATATACAATGAGCAGTACTTC. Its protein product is CASSDWGDIYNEQYF. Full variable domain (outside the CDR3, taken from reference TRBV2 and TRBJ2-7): EPEVTQTPSHQVTQMGQEVILRCVPISNHLYFYWYRQILGQKVEFLVSFYNNEISEKSEIFDDQFSVERPDGSNFTLKIRSTKLEDSAMYFCASSDWGDIYNEQYFGPGTRLTVT.

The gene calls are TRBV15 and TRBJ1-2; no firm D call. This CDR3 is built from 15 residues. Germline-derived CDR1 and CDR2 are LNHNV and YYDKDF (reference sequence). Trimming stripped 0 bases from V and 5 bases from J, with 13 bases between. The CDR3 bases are TGTGCCACCAGCAGAGATAAATCGCCCCTTTATGGCTACACCTTC. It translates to CATSRDKSPLYGYTF.